One sample yielded the 12 T cell receptor beta chains listed below, sequenced in a study of CD8+ T cells in alopecia areata (dated by TCRdb to 2016 to 2018). Explained via the paper, the time point label denotes: more than 3 weeks on oral tofacitinib. Sample treatment or condition, as interpreted from the label and publication: oral pan-JAK inhibitor, 5-10 mg twice daily. Library preparation was by the immunoSEQ multiplex PCR assay. RNA was extracted from all samples and reverse transcribed into cDNA as template for TCR sequencing. The table was pulled from immuneACCESS by TCRdb, which kept in-frame rearrangements only. Such tables lose some clones; where checked, under half of the loss comes from unresolved V genes, and the rest has no known cause. The sample includes more than 110,000 clones, with approximately 85% observed a single time. Roughly 25% of the sample goes to the ten largest clones.

The sequencing used CD8+ T cells sorted from blood, collected at week 4, from a patient treated with tofacitinib. All receptors come from a human donor with alopecia areata.

The V call is TRBV7-9, the J call TRBJ2-2; 8 positions agree with TRBD1. With V trimmed by 9 bases and J by 1 base, 7 bases remained unmatched. The CDR3 totals 15 residues. Germline V CDR1 and CDR2: SEHNR, FQNEAQ (reference sequence). CDR3 in DNA: TGTGCCAGTTCCACCGGGACAGGGAACACCGGGGAGCTGTTTTTT. It translates to CASSTGTGNTGELFF.

This clone was seen only a few times. The chain joins TRBV7-8 to TRBJ2-5, with 10 bases lining up with TRBD2. J gave up 6 bases and V 3 bases, and 7 bases lay outside the gene matches. The CDR3 length is 15 residues. Germline V gene lookup returns CDR1 SGHVS and CDR2 FQNEAQ. CDR3 loop: CASSFGTSAAKTQYF. In nucleotides, the CDR3 is TGTGCCAGCAGCTTCGGGACTAGCGCCGCGAAGACCCAGTACTTC.

The rearrangement links TRBV6-6 to TRBJ1-2; 9 bases map to TRBD1. The germline V gene has CDR1 MNHNY and CDR2 SVGAGI (reference sequence). The CDR3 extends over 15 amino acids. Trimming took 5 bases from V and 3 from J; bases not matched to a gene: 7. The CDR3 reads CASSHGTGRDYGYTF. Here the CDR3 DNA reads TGTGCCAGCAGTCATGGGACAGGGAGAGACTATGGCTACACCTTC.

The chain carries TRBV7-6 and TRBJ2-2; 9 bases map to TRBD1. The J segment lost 5 bases and the V segment lost 4 bases, leaving 8 bases of the junction unmatched. The germline CDR1 and CDR2 sequences are SGHVS and FNYEAQ. The CDR3 extends over 16 amino acids. The CDR3 loop reads CASSSWTGVGTGELFF. The CDR3 DNA reads as TGTGCCAGCAGCTCATGGACAGGGGTTGGGACCGGGGAGCTGTTTTTT.

The rearrangement uses TRBV30 and TRBJ2-5; D call uncertain. Gene TRBJ2-7 matches the end of the DNA better, so the J call may be wrong. The length of the CDR3 is 13 residues. Germline CDR1 GTSNPN, CDR2 SVGIG (reference sequence). The CDR3 is CAWSVSGTYEQYF. The CDR3 DNA follows: TGTGCCTGGAGTGTGTCAGGAACCTACGAGCAGTACTTC.

The chain employs TRBV10-2 and TRBJ2-3; D is undetermined. Trimming removed 0 bases from V and 5 bases from J, with 9 bases in between. Germline CDR1 reads WSHSY; CDR2 reads SAAADI. The CDR3 runs 14 residues. The CDR3 sequence is CASSESGLVDTQYF. The CDR3 nucleotides read TGCGCCAGCAGTGAGTCAGGGTTGGTAGATACGCAGTATTTT.

The V and J genes are TRBV4-1 and TRBJ2-7; D remains unclear. V gave up 4 bases and J gave up 4 bases, with 11 bases separating them. The germline V gene has CDR1 MGHRA and CDR2 YSYEKL. CDR3 length: 13 amino acids. CDR3 in amino acids: CASSLLSSYEQYF. For the CDR3, the DNA is TGCGCCAGCAGCCTCCTCTCTTCATACGAGCAGTACTTC.

CDR3 DNA sequence: TGTGCCAGCAGCTTGGTGGGGACAGCTAACTATGGCTACACCTTC. As protein: CASSLVGTANYGYTF. V is TRBV5-4 and J is TRBJ1-2, with 7 bases identical to TRBD1. This CDR3 spans 15 amino acids. Germline-derived CDR1 and CDR2 are SGHNT and YYREEE (reference sequence). Trimming removed 0 bases from V and 0 bases from J; junction bases left unmatched: 2.

This chain connects TRBV2 to TRBJ2-7; perhaps TRBD1 as D (6 bases). Germline CDR1 SNHLY, CDR2 FYNNEI. Trimming removed 0 bases from V and 0 bases from J, with 9 bases in between. The CDR3 has 15 amino acids. The CDR3 region has the DNA TGTGCCAGCAGTGAAGCGAAAGGGGGCTCCTACGAGCAGTACTTC. Residues: CASSEAKGGSYEQYF.

J is TRBJ2-7 and V is TRBV13; possibly TRBD2 for D (5 bases). V was clipped by 0 bases and J by 0 bases, with 6 bases between them. Germline assignment: CDR1 PRHDT and CDR2 FYEKMQ (reference sequence). The CDR3 length is 14 residues. CDR3 DNA: TGTGCCAGCAGCTTAGGAGGGAGCTCCTACGAGCAGTACTTC. Translating gives CASSLGGSSYEQYF.

CDR3 protein: CASSLGLSGGTDTQYF. CDR3 nucleotide sequence: TGTGCCAGCAGCTTAGGTCTAAGCGGGGGGACAGATACGCAGTATTTT. This chain joins TRBV7-8 and TRBJ2-3, with 9 bases aligning to TRBD2. The CDR3 is made up of 16 amino acids. The junction had 5 bases not matched to a gene; V was cut back by 1 base and J by 3 bases. The V gene's germline CDR1 is SGHVS and CDR2 FQNEAQ. The full variable domain, in which reference TRBV7-8 and TRBJ2-3 provide the parts outside the CDR3, is GAGVSQSPRYKVAKRGQDVALRCDPISGHVSLFWYQQALGQGPEFLTYFQNEAQLDKSGLPSDRFFAERPEGSVSTLKIQRTQQEDSAVYLCASSLGLSGGTDTQYFGPGTRLTVL.

The rearrangement joins TRBV4-1 to TRBJ2-3; D gene unclear. CDR3 length: 14 amino acids. Germline CDR1 MGHRA, CDR2 YSYEKL. V dropped 1 base and J dropped 2 bases, with 7 bases sitting between them. CDR3 in amino acids: CASSQVGYTDTQYF. CDR3 sequence (DNA): TGCGCCAGCAGCCAAGTGGGATACACAGATACGCAGTATTTT.